Sequencing of this T cell receptor (beta chain) was carried out in a study of T cell responses to AZD1222 COVID-19 vaccine. General study findings and limits: With dominance at 160-218 and 743-854, vaccine-associated CD4 TCRs spanned spike.

The CDR3 runs to 15 residues. The V gene's germline CDR1 is SGHAT and CDR2 FQNNGV. V shed 3 bases and J 8 bases; nucleotides not matched to a gene: 5. Worth noting for this clone: The antigen remains unidentified.

Profiling relied on immunoSEQ multiplex PCR, and the TCRdb table lists in-frame clones only, not all of them. This repertoire shows under 300,000 clones, 93% found once; its top ten account for 0.5% to 0.65%. The V call is TRBV11-2, the J call TRBJ2-1; 12 nucleotides agree with TRBD2. The sequenced sample was peripheral blood, obtained on day 0 of AZD1222 vaccination. This receptor was taken from an adult in good health. CDR3 sequence (DNA): TGTGCCAGCAGCTTGGGACTAGCGGGTAGTTATGAGCAGTTCTTC. Translated: CASSLGLAGSYEQFF. The variable domain in full, completed from reference TRBV11-2 and TRBJ2-1, reads EAGVAQSPRYKIIEKRQSVAFWCNPISGHATLYWYQQILGQGPKLLIQFQNNGVVDDSQLPKDRFSAERLKGVDSTLKIQPAKLEDSAVYLCASSLGLAGSYEQFFGPGTRLTVL.